The clone carrying this T cell receptor beta chain is labeled as medium-sized (0.01 to 0.1%). Its target is unknown. These data originate in a study of T and B cells in COVID-19 patients. Study in general: Most recovered patients had mild to moderate COVID-19 treated as outpatients.

V trimming: 5 bases; J trimming: 2 bases; junction bases outside the gene matches: 6. The CDR3 length is 16 residues. TRB rearrangements were amplified by multiplex PCR with BIOMED2 TRB-A/B primers. TCRdb re-derived calls from the multiplex PCR reads in MiXCR, one entry per CDR3 protein. The profile covers fewer than 25,000 distinct CDR3 sequences, with 25% to 35% appearing a single time and around 2.8% taken by the ten largest. Study-wide findings and caveats: Sorted SARS-CoV-2-responsive or tetramer+ T cells and CD4+, regulatory and CD8+ subsets were not yet sequenced.

From blood, about 250-550 ng of genomic DNA served as TRB template. Sequenced: blood. The gene calls are TRBV12-3 or TRBV12-4 and TRBJ2-3; 11 positions agree with TRBD2. This clonotype was sampled from a human donor who had recovered from COVID-19. CDR3 in amino acids: CASSPTSGVHTDTQYF. CDR3 DNA: TGTGCCAGCAGTCCGACTAGCGGGGTGCACACAGATACGCAGTATTTT.